The source of this T cell receptor beta chain is a study of post-analysis software for immune sequencing data. Overall study findings and caveats: Roughly five TRBV segments occurring more often in patients than controls included TRBV5-6, TRBV5-1 and TRBV20-1. F measure showed strong co-clustering of same-batch samples.

The V end lost 6 bases, the J end lost 8 bases, and 26 bases lay between the germline ends. This CDR3 comprises 17 residues. CDR1 and CDR2 from the germline V gene are MNHNS and SASEGT. Sequencing libraries made from TCR beta cDNA carried unique molecular identifiers. TCRdb called the PCR reads again in MiXCR, with one record for every CDR3 protein. This table holds about 810,000 distinct CDR3 sequences, 53% found once. Turning to this clonotype: Its antigen is not identified.

The chain carries TRBV6-1 and TRBJ2-1; D is possibly TRBD2 (6 bases). Sequenced sample: blood. This clonotype was sampled from a girl aged 10-17 years with multiple sclerosis. The CDR3 DNA reads TGTGCCAGCAGCCACCACCCGGGACTCTTATTCCTCGATGAGCAGTTCTTC. Protein: CASSHHPGLLFLDEQFF.